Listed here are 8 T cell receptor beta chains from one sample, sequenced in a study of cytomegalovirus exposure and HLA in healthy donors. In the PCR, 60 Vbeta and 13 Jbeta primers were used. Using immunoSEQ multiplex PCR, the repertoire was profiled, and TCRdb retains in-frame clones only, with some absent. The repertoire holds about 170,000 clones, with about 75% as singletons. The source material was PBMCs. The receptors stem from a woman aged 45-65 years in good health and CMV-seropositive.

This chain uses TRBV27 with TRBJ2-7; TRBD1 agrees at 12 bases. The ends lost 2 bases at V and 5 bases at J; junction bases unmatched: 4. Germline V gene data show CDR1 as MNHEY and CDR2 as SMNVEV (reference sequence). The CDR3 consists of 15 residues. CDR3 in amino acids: CASSLLGTGGNEQYF. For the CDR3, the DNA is TGTGCCAGCAGTTTACTTGGGACAGGGGGCAACGAGCAGTACTTC.

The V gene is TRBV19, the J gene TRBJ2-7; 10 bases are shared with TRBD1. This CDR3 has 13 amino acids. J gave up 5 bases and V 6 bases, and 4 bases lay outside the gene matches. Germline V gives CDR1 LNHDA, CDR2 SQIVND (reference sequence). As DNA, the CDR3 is TGTGCCAGTAGCCGACAGGGGGCGGACGAGCAGTACTTC. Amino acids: CASSRQGADEQYF.

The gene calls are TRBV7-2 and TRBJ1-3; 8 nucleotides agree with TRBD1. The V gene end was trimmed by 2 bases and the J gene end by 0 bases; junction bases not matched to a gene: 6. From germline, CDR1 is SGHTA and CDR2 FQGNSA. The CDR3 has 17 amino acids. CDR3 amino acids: CASSLQGAGISGNTIYF. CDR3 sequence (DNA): TGTGCCAGCAGCTTACAGGGGGCGGGGATCTCTGGAAACACCATATATTTT. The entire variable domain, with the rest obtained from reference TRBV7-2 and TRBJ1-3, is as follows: GAGVSQSPSNKVTEKGKDVELRCDPISGHTALYWYRQSLGQGLEFLIYFQGNSAPDKSGLPSDRFSAERTGGSVSTLTIQRTQQEDSAVYLCASSLQGAGISGNTIYFGEGSWLTVV.

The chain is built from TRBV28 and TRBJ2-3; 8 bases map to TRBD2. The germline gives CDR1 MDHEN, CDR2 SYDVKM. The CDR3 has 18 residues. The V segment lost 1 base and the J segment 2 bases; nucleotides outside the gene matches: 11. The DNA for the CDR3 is TGTGCCAGCAGTTTATCGGGATTTAGCGGGGCCTTCACAGATACGCAGTATTTT. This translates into CASSLSGFSGAFTDTQYF.

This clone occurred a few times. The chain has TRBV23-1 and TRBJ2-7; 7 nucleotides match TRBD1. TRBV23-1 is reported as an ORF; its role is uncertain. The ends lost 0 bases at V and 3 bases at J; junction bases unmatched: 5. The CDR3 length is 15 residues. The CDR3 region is CASSQSWTGDYEQYF. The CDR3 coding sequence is TGCGCCAGCAGTCAATCGTGGACAGGCGACTACGAGCAGTACTTC.

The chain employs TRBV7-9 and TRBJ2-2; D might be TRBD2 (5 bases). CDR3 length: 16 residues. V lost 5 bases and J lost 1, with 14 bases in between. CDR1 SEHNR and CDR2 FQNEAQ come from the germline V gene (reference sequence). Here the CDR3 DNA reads TGTGCCAGCAGCCGGACTGTGTCCTTGAACACCGGGGAGCTGTTTTTT. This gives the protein CASSRTVSLNTGELFF. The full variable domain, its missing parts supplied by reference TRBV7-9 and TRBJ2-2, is DTGVSQNPRHKITKRGQNVTFRCDPISEHNRLYWYRQTLGQGPEFLTYFQNEAQLEKSRLLSDRFSAERPKGSFSTLEIQRTEQGDSAMYLCASSRTVSLNTGELFFGEGSRLTVL.

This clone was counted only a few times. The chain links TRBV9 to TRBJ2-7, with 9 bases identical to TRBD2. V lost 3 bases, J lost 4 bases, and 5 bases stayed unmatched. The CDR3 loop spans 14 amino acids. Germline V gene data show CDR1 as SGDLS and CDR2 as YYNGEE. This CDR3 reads CASSASGEGYEQYF. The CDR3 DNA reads TGTGCCAGCAGCGCTAGCGGGGAGGGGTACGAGCAGTACTTC.

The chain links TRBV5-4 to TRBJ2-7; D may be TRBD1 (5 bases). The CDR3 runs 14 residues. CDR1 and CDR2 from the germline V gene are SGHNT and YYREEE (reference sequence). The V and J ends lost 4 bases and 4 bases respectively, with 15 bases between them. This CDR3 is CASSPPGRAYEQYF. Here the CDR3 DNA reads TGTGCCAGCAGCCCACCCGGCAGGGCGTACGAGCAGTACTTC.